Listed below are T cell receptor beta chains from one sample, sequenced in a study of CD8+CD57+ T cells in acquired aplastic anemia. In TCRdb, the reads were re-called with MiXCR into one record per CDR3 protein. This sample has about 250,000 distinct CDR3 sequences, with around 45% found just once. Sequenced: sorted CD4+, CD8+, or CD8+CD57+ T cells (not recorded which) from PBMCs. The origin of the receptors is a human donor with aplastic anemia. Both conserved end residues are part of each CDR3. D genes are given only for firm matches. Size values are once, few and many counts, or a class for expanded clones, and some rows have none.

V gene	D gene	J gene	clone size	CDR3 DNA	CDR3 protein
TRBV10-3	TRBD2	TRBJ2-7	.	TGTGCCATCAGTGCCCGGACTAGCGGGTTCTACGAGCAGTACTTC	CAISARTSGFYEQYF
TRBV4-3	.	TRBJ1-6	many	TGCGCCAGCAGCCAAGATCGAACGAGCTCCTATAATTCACCCCTCCACTTT	CASSQDRTSSYNSPLHF
TRBV7-9	.	TRBJ1-6	many	TGTGCCAGCAGCTTAGAGTACAGACCGAATTCACCCCTCCACTTT	CASSLEYRPNSPLHF
TRBV12-3/TRBV12-4	.	TRBJ2-1	.	TGTGCCAGCAAAGTTCAGCAGCCGGATGAGCAGTTCTTC	CASKVQQPDEQFF
TRBV7-6	.	TRBJ2-7	.	TGTGCCAGCAGCATACGACCGATCTCCTACGAGCAGTACTTC	CASSIRPISYEQYF
TRBV29-1	TRBD1	TRBJ1-2	.	TGCAGCGTTGAATTGACAGGGAGTGGCTACACCTTC	CSVELTGSGYTF
TRBV9	.	TRBJ1-3	once	TGTGCCAGCAGCGGTCCCAGTAACTCTGGAAACACCATATATTTT	CASSGPSNSGNTIYF
TRBV20-1	TRBD1	TRBJ1-6	many	TGCAGTGCTAGAGGTGGGACAGGGAGTCCATTAAGCTCCTATAATTCACCCCTCCACTTT	CSARGGTGSPLSSYNSPLHF
TRBV7-3	.	TRBJ2-5	.	TGTGCCAGCAGCTTAGGGGACACGACCCAGTACTTC	CASSLGDTTQYF
TRBV2	.	TRBJ1-1	.	TGTGCCAGCAGTGGGCGGGGCGAGACTGAAGCTTTCTTT	CASSGRGETEAFF
TRBV7-9	.	TRBJ2-7	many	TGTGCCAGCAGCCCCCTAAATACGGGTGACAACTCCTACGAGCAGTACTTC	CASSPLNTGDNSYEQYF
TRBV5-5	.	TRBJ1-1	many	TGTGCCAGCAGCTCTTGGGTCGACACTGAAGCTTTCTTT	CASSSWVDTEAFF
TRBV5-1	.	TRBJ1-2	.	TGCGCCAGCAGCCGGACACTTGACGGGGGCTACACCTTC	CASSRTLDGGYTF
TRBV4-3	.	TRBJ1-2	.	TGCGCCAGCAGCCAAGAAATTTTGGGGAACTTAAATGGCTACACCTTC	CASSQEILGNLNGYTF
TRBV6-5	TRBD1	TRBJ1-2	few	TGTGCCAGCAGTCCACAGGGGGCTAATGGCTACACCTTC	CASSPQGANGYTF
TRBV6-5	.	TRBJ2-3	.	TGTGCCAGCAGTTACTCTGTGACTGGTGTCGGCACAGATACGCAGTATTTT	CASSYSVTGVGTDTQYF
TRBV7-9	TRBD1	TRBJ2-7	many	TGTGCCAGCAGCGCGGGACAGGGGGCGACTGACTACGAGCAGTACTTC	CASSAGQGATDYEQYF
TRBV7-3	.	TRBJ2-2	many	TGTGCCAGCAGCTCACGGCCACTACGGGGTGCCGGGGAGCTGTTTTTT	CASSSRPLRGAGELFF
TRBV7-7	.	TRBJ1-1	.	TGTGCCAGCAGCGCGGGGAGGGGCACTGAAGCTTTCTTT	CASSAGRGTEAFF
TRBV5-4	TRBD2	TRBJ2-3	many	TGTGCCAGCAGCTTGGTACTAGCGGGAGATACGCAGTATTTT	CASSLVLAGDTQYF
TRBV6-4	TRBD2	TRBJ2-3	medium-sized	TGTGCCAGCAGTGAGACGGGGGGTTCGAAAGATACGCAGTATTTT	CASSETGGSKDTQYF
TRBV25-1	.	TRBJ2-3	many	TGTGCCAGCAGTGATCCCCCTGATACGCAGTATTTT	CASSDPPDTQYF
TRBV25-1	.	TRBJ1-4	.	TGTGCCAGCAGTGAAGGATGGGGAGCGGAAAAACCGTTTTTT	CASSEGWGAEKPFF
TRBV11-2	TRBD1	TRBJ1-4	many	TGTGCCAGCAGCTCACGGGACAGCGCAACTAATGAAAAACTGTTTTTT	CASSSRDSATNEKLFF
TRBV2	.	TRBJ2-7	.	TGTGCCAGCAGTCGACAGGATTACGAGCAGTACTTC	CASSRQDYEQYF
TRBV20-1	TRBD2	TRBJ2-5	few	TGCAGTGCCCCTAAAGCGGGGGTGGAGACCCAGTACTTC	CSAPKAGVETQYF